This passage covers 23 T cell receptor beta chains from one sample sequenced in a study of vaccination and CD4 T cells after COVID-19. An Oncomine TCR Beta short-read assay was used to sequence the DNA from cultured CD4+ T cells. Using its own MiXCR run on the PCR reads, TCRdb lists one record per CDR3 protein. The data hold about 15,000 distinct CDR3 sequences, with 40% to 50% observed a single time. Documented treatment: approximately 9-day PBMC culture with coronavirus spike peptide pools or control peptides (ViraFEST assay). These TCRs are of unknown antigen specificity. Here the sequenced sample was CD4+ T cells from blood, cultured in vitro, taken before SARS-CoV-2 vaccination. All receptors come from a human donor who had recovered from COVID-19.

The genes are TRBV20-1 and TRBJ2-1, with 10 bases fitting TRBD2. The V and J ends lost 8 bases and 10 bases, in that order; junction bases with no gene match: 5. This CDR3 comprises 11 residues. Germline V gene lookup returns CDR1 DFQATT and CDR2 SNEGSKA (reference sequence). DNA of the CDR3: TGCAGTCTTGATAGCGGGAGGGAGCAGTTCTTC. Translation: CSLDSGREQFF.

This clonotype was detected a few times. The DNA for the CDR3 is TGTGCCAGCAGCTTTGTGACTAGCGGGACTTCTAGCACAGATACGCAGTATTTT. This codes for CASSFVTSGTSSTDTQYF. The rearrangement links TRBV5-4 to TRBJ2-3; 11 bases align to TRBD2. The CDR3 runs 18 residues. Germline CDR1 reads SGHNT; CDR2 reads YYREEE (reference sequence). V shed 2 bases, J shed 0 bases, and the junction held 8 bases outside the gene matches.

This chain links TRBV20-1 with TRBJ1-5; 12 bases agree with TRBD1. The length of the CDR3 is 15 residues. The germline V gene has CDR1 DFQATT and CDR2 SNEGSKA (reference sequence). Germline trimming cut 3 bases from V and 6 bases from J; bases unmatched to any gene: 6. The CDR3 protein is CSARGTGGLGQPQHF. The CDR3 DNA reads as TGCAGTGCTAGGGGGACAGGGGGCTTGGGTCAGCCCCAGCATTTT.

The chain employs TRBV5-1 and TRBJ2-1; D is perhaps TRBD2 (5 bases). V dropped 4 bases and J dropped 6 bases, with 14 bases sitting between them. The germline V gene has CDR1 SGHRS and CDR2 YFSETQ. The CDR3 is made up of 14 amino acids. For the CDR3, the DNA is TGCGCCAGCAGCGAACTAGGAATCGGCAATGAGCAGTTCTTC. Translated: CASSELGIGNEQFF.

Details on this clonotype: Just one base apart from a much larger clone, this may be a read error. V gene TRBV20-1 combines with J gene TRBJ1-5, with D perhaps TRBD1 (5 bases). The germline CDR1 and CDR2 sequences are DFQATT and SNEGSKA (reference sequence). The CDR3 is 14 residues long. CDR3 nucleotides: TGCAGTGCTAGAGTTGCAGGGCAAAATCAGCCCCTGCATTTT. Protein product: CSARVAGQNQPLHF.

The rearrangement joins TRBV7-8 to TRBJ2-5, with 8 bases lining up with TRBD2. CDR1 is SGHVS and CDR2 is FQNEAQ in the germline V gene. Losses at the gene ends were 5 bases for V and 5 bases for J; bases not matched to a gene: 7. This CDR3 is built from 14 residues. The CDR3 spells CASSRAGVSETQYF. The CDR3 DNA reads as TGTGCCAGCAGCCGAGCGGGAGTAAGTGAGACCCAGTACTTC. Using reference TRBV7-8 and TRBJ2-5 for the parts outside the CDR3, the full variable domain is GAGVSQSPRYKVAKRGQDVALRCDPISGHVSLFWYQQALGQGPEFLTYFQNEAQLDKSGLPSDRFFAERPEGSVSTLKIQRTQQEDSAVYLCASSRAGVSETQYFGPGTRLLVL.

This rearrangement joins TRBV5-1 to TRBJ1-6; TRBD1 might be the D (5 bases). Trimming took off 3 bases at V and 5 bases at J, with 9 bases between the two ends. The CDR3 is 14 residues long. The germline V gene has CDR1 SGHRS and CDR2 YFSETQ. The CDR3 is CASSWGGDNSPLHF. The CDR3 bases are TGCGCCAGCAGCTGGGGGGGAGATAATTCACCCCTCCACTTT.

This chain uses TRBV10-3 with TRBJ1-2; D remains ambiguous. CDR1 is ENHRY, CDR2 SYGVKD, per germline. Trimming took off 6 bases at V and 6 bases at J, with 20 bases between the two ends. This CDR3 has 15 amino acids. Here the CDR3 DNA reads TGTGCCATCAGCTTTGCAAGTTCGGGGTTAGATGGCTACACCTTC. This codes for CAISFASSGLDGYTF.

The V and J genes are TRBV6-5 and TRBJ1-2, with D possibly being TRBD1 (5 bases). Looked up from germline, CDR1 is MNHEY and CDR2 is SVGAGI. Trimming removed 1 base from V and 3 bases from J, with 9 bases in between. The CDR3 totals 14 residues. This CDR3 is CASSYLGVHYGYTF. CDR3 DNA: TGTGCCAGCAGTTACTTAGGGGTGCACTATGGCTACACCTTC.

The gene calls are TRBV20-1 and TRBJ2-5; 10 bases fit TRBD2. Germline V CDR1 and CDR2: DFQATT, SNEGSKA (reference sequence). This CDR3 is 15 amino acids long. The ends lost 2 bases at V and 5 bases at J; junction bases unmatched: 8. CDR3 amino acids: CSARFALAGVETQYF. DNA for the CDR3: TGCAGTGCTAGATTCGCTCTAGCGGGAGTTGAGACCCAGTACTTC.

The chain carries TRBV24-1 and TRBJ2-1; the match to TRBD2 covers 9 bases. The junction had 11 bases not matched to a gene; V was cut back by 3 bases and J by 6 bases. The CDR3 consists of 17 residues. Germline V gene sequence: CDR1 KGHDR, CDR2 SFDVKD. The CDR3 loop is CATSDGQLSGSSNEQFF. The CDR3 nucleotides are TGTGCCACCAGTGATGGACAGCTTAGCGGGAGTAGCAATGAGCAGTTCTTC.

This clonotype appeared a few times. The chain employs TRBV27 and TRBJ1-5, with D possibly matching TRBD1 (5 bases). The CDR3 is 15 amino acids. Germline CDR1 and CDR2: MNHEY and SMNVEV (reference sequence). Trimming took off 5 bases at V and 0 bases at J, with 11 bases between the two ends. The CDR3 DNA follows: TGTGCCAGCAGTGACAGCCCCTTTAGCAATCAGCCCCAGCATTTT. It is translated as CASSDSPFSNQPQHF.

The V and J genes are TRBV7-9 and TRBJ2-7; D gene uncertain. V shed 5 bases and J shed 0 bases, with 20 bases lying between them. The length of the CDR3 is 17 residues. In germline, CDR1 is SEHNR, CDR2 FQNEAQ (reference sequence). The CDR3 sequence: CASSNSPGSAISYEQYF. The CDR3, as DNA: TGTGCCAGCAGCAACTCCCCCGGATCGGCTATCTCCTACGAGCAGTACTTC.

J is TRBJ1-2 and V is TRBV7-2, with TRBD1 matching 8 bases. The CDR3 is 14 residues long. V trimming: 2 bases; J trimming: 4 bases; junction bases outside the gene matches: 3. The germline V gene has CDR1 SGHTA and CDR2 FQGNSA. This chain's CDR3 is CASSLPDRGYGYTF. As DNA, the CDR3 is TGTGCCAGCAGCTTACCCGACAGGGGCTATGGCTACACCTTC.

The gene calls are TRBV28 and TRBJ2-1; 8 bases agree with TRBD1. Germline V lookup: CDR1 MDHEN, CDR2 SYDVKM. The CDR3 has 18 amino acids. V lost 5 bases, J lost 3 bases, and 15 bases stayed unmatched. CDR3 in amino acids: CASSRGQGKARGYNEQFF. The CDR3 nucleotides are TGTGCCAGCAGTCGCGGACAGGGAAAGGCTAGAGGCTACAATGAGCAGTTCTTC.

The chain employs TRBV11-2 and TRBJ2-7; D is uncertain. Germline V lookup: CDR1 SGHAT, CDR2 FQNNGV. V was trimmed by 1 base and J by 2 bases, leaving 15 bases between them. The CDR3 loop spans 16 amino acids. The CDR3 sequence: CASSLGTFLATYEQYF. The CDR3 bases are TGTGCCAGCAGCTTAGGTACCTTCCTCGCCACCTACGAGCAGTACTTC. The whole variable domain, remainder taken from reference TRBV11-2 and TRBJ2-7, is EAGVAQSPRYKIIEKRQSVAFWCNPISGHATLYWYQQILGQGPKLLIQFQNNGVVDDSQLPKDRFSAERLKGVDSTLKIQPAKLEDSAVYLCASSLGTFLATYEQYFGPGTRLTVT.

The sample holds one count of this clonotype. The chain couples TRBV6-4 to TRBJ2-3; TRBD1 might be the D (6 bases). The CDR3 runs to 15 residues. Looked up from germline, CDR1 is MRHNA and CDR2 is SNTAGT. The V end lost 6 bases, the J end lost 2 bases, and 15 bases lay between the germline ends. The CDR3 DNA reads TGTGCCAGCAGACCCGCCGGGACAACCACAGATACGCAGTATTTT. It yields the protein CASRPAGTTTDTQYF.

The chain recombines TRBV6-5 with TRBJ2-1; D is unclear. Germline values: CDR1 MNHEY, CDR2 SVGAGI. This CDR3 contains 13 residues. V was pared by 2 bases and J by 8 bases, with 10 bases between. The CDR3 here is CASSYRRSDEQFF. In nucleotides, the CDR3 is TGTGCCAGCAGTTACCGGAGAAGCGATGAGCAGTTCTTC.

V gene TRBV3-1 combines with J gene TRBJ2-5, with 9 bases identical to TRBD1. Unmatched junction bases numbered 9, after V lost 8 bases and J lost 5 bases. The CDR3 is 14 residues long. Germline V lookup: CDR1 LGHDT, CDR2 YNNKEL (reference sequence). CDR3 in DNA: TGTGCCAGCGGGGACAGGGTGGGACGGGAGACCCAGTACTTC. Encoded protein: CASGDRVGRETQYF.

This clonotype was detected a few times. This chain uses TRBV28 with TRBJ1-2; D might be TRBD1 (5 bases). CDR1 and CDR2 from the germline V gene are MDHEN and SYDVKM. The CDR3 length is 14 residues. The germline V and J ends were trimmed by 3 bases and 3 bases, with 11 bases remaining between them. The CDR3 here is CASSLPGADYGYTF. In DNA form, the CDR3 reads TGTGCCAGCAGTTTGCCCGGGGCGGACTATGGCTACACCTTC.

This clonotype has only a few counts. CDR3 coding DNA: TGCAGTGCTCCTGTCCGAGGATCACTCACTAACTATGGCTACACCTTC. Residues: CSAPVRGSLTNYGYTF. The gene calls are TRBV20-1 and TRBJ1-2, with D uncertain. Trimming cost V 5 bases and J 0 bases, with 19 bases left between them. The germline V gene encodes CDR1 DFQATT and CDR2 SNEGSKA (reference sequence). This CDR3 is 16 amino acids long.

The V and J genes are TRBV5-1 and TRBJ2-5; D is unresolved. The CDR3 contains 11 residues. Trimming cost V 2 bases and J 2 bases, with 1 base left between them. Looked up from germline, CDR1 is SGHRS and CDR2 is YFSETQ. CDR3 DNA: TGCGCCAGCAGCTTTCAAGAGACCCAGTACTTC. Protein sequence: CASSFQETQYF.

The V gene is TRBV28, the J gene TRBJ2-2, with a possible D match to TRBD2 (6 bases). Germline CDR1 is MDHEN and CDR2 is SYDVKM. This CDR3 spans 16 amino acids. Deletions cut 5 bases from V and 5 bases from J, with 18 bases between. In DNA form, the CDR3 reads TGTGCCAGCAGTCCCTTCGGGAGTGTTTGGACCGGGGAGCTGTTTTTT. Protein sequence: CASSPFGSVWTGELFF.